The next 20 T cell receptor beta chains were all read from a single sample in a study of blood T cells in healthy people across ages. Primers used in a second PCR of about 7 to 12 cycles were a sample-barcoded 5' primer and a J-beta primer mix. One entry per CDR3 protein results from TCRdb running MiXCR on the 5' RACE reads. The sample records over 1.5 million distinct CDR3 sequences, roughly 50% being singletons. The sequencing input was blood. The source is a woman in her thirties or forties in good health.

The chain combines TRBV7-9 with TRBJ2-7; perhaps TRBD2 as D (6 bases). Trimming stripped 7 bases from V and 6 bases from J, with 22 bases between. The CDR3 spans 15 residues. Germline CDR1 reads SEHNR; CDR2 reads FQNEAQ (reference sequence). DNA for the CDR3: TGTGCCAGCACCGAGGACGGAGGGGCTGCTCTCGAGCAGTACTTC. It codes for CASTEDGGAALEQYF. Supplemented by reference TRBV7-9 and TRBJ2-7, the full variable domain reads DTGVSQNPRHKITKRGQNVTFRCDPISEHNRLYWYRQTLGQGPEFLTYFQNEAQLEKSRLLSDRFSAERPKGSFSTLEIQRTEQGDSAMYLCASTEDGGAALEQYFGPGTRLTVT.

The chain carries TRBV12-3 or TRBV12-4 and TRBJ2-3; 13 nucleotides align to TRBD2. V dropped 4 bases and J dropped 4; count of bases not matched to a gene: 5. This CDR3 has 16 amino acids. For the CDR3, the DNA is TGTGCCAGCAGTTCACTAGCGGGGGGGCCGCCAGATACGCAGTATTTT. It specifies CASSSLAGGPPDTQYF.

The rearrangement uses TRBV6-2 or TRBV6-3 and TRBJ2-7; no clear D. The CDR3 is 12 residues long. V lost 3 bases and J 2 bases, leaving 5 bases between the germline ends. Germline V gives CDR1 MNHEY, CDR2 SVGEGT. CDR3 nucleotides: TGTGCCAGCAGTTATATTACCTACGAGCAGTACTTC. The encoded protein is CASSYITYEQYF.

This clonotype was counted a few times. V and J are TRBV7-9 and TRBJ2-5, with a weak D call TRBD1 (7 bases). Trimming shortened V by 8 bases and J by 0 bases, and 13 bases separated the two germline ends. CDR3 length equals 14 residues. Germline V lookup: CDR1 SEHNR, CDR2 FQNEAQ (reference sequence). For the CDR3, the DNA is TGTGCCAGCGGGGCGGGACAGTACCAAGAGACCCAGTACTTC. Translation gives CASGAGQYQETQYF. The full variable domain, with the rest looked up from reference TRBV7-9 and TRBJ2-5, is DTGVSQNPRHKITKRGQNVTFRCDPISEHNRLYWYRQTLGQGPEFLTYFQNEAQLEKSRLLSDRFSAERPKGSFSTLEIQRTEQGDSAMYLCASGAGQYQETQYFGPGTRLLVL.

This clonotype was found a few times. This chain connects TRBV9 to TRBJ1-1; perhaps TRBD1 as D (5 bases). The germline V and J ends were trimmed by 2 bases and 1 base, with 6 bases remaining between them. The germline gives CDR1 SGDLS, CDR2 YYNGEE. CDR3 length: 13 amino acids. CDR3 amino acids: CASSVTGNTEAFF. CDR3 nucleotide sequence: TGTGCCAGCAGCGTCACAGGGAACACTGAAGCTTTCTTT.

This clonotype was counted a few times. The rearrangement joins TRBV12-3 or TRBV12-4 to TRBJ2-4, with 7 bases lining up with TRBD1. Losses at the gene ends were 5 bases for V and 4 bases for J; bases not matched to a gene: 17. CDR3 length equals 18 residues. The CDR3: CASSPGPGAGTVKNIQYF. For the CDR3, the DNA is TGTGCCAGCAGTCCAGGTCCCGGTGCCGGGACAGTAAAAAACATTCAGTACTTC.

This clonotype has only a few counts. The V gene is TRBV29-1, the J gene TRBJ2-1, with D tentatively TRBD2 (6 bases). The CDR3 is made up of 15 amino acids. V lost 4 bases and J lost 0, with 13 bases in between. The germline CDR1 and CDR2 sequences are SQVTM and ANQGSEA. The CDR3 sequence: CSVGGGASSYNEQFF. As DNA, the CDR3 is TGCAGCGTTGGCGGCGGGGCAAGCTCCTACAATGAGCAGTTCTTC.

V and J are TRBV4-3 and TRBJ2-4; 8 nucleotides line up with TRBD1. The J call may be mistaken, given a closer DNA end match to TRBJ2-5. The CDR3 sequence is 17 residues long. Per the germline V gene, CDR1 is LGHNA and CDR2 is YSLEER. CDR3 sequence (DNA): TGCGCCAGCAGCCCACAAACTTGGACAGGGTATGGGGAGACCCAGTACTTC. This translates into CASSPQTWTGYGETQYF.

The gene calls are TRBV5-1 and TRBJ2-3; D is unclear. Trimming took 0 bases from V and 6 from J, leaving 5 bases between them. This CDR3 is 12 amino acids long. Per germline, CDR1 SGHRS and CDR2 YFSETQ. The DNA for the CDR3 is TGCGCCAGCAGCTTGGCCTTCGATACGCAGTATTTT. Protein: CASSLAFDTQYF.

Here the CDR3 DNA reads TGTGCCAGCAGTTACTCGCAGGGGCCGTACAATGAGCAGTACTTC. The encoded protein is CASSYSQGPYNEQYF. The chain has TRBV6-2 or TRBV6-3 and TRBJ2-5; possible D gene TRBD1, 6 bases. The V gene lost 0 bases and the J gene lost 11 bases, with 19 bases spanning the gap. The CDR3 extends over 15 amino acids. Germline lookup yields CDR1 MNHEY and CDR2 SVGEGT.

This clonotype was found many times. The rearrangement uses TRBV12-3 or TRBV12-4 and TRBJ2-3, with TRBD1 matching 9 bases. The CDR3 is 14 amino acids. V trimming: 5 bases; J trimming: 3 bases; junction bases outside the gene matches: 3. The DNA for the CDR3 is TGTGCCAGCAGTGCGGGACAGGGAACAGATACGCAGTATTTT. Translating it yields CASSAGQGTDTQYF.

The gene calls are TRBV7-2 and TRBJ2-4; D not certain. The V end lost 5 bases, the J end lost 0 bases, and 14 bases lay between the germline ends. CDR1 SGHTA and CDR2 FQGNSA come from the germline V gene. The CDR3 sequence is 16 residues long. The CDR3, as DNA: TGTGCCAGCAGCGACTCCGGGTCCATAGCCAAAAACATTCAGTACTTC. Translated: CASSDSGSIAKNIQYF.

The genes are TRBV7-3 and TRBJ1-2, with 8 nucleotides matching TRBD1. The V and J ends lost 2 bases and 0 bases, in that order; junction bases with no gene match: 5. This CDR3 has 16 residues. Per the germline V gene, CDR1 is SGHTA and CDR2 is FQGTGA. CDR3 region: CASSLPMTGANYGYTF. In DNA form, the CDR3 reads TGTGCCAGCAGCTTACCCATGACAGGGGCTAACTATGGCTACACCTTC.

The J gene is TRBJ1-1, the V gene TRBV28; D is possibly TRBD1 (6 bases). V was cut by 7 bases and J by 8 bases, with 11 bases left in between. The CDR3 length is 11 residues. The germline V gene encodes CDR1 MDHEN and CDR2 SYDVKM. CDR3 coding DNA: TGTGCCAGCAACGACAGGTGGGAAGCTTTCTTT. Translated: CASNDRWEAFF.

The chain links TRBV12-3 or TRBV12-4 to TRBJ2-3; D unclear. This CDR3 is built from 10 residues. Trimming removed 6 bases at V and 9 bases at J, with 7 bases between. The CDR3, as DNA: TGTGCCAGCAGCTCGGTAACGCAGTATTTT. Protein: CASSSVTQYF.

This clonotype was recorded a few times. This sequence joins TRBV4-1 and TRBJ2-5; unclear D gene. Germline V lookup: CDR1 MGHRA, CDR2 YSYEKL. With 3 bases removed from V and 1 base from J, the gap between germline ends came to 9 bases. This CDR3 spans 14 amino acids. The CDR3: CASSHGQLQETQYF. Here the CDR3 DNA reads TGCGCCAGCAGCCACGGGCAGCTCCAAGAGACCCAGTACTTC.

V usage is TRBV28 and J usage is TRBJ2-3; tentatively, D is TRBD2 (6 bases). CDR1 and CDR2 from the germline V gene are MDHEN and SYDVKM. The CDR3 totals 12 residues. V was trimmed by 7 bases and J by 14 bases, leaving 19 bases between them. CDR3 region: CASTVEGIGRYF. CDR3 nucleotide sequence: TGTGCCAGCACCGTGGAGGGGATAGGCAGGTATTTT.

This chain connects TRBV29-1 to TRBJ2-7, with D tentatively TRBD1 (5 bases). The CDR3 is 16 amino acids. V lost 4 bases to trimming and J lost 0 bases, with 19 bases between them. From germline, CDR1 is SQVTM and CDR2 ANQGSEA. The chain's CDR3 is CSVVLAGWGDSYEQYF. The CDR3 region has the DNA TGCAGCGTTGTGCTTGCTGGGTGGGGCGACTCCTACGAGCAGTACTTC.

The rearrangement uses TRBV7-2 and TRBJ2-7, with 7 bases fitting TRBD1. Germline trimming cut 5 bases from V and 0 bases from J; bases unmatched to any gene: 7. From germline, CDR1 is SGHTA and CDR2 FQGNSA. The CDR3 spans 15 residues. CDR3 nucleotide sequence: TGTGCCAGCAGCACAACCCGGGACAGCTCCTACGAGCAGTACTTC. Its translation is CASSTTRDSSYEQYF. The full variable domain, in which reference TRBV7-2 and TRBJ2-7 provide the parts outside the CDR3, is GAGVSQSPSNKVTEKGKDVELRCDPISGHTALYWYRQSLGQGLEFLIYFQGNSAPDKSGLPSDRFSAERTGGSVSTLTIQRTQQEDSAVYLCASSTTRDSSYEQYFGPGTRLTVT.

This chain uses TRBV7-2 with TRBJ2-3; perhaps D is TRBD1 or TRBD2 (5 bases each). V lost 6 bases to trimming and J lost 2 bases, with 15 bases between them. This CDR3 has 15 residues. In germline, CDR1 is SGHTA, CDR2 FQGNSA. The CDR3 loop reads CASSRNQGATDTQYF. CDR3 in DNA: TGTGCCAGCAGTCGAAACCAGGGAGCCACAGATACGCAGTATTTT.